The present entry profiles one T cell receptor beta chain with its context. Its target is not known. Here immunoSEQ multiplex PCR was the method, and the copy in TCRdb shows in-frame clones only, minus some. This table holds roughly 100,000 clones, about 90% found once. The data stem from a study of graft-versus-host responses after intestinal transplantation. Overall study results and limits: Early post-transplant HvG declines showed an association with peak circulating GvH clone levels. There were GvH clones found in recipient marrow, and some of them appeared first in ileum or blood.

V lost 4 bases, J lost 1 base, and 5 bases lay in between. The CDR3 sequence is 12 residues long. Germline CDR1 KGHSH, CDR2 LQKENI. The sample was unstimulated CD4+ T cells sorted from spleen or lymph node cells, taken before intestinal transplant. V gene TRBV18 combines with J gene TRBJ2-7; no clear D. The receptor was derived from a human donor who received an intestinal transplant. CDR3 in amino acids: CASSQGSYEQYF. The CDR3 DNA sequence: TGTGCCAGCTCACAGGGTTCCTACGAGCAGTACTTC. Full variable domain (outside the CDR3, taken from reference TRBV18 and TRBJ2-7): NAGVMQNPRHLVRRRGQEARLRCSPMKGHSHVYWYRQLPEEGLKFMVYLQKENIIDESGMPKERFSAEFPKEGPSILRIQQVVRGDSAAYFCASSQGSYEQYFGPGTRLTVT.